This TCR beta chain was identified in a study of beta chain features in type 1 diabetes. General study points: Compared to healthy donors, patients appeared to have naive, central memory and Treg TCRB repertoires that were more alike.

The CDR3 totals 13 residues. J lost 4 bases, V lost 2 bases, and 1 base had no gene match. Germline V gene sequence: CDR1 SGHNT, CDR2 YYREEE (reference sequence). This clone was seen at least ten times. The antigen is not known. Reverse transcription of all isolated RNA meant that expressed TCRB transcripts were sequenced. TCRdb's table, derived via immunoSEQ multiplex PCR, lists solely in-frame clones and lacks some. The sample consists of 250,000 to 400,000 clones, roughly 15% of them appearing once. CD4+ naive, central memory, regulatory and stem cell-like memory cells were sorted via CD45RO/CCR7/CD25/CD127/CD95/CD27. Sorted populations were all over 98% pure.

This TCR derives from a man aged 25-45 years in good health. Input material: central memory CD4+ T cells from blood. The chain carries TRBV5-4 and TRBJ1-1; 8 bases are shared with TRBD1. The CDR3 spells CASSFTGGTEAFF. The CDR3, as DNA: TGTGCCAGCAGCTTTACAGGGGGCACTGAAGCTTTCTTT.